These 16 T cell receptor beta chains were all obtained from the same sample, sequenced in a study of blood T cell repertoires in COVID-19. Clones were sequenced by immunoSEQ multiplex PCR, and TCRdb holds only the in-frame ones, with some missing. Of tens of thousands of clones in the sample, under 90% are singletons; the top ten hold 11%. The material sequenced was peripheral blood. Every receptor here comes from a man aged 70 or older with active or convalescent COVID-19.

The chain uses TRBV12-3 or TRBV12-4 and TRBJ2-5; 7 bases map to TRBD1. CDR3 length: 13 residues. Trimming removed 4 bases from V and 2 bases from J; junction bases left unmatched: 1. In DNA, the CDR3 is TGTGCCAGCAGTTCGGACAGGCAAGAGACCCAGTACTTC. Protein sequence: CASSSDRQETQYF.

The chain uses TRBV28 and TRBJ1-2, with TRBD1 identical over 7 bases. Germline values: CDR1 MDHEN, CDR2 SYDVKM. This CDR3 has 15 amino acids. J was trimmed by 8 bases and V by 2 bases; bases with no gene match: 11. CDR3 in amino acids: CASSLIHQRDRGYTF. The CDR3 coding sequence is TGTGCCAGCAGTTTAATCCATCAAAGGGACAGAGGCTACACCTTC.

The chain joins TRBV18 to TRBJ2-5; 7 positions agree with TRBD1. This CDR3 has 16 amino acids. Germline V CDR1 and CDR2: KGHSH, LQKENI. V gave up 1 base and J gave up 4 bases; unmatched junction bases: 9. DNA for the CDR3: TGTGCCAGCTCACCACTCCCAGGGGGTGATGGAGAGACCCAGTACTTC. Encoded protein: CASSPLPGGDGETQYF.

The CDR3 DNA reads as TGTGCCAGCAGCCAACTAGGGGCGGCGGAAAAACTGTTTTTT. It encodes CASSQLGAAEKLFF. V and J are TRBV14 and TRBJ1-4, with a tentative D call TRBD1 (5 bases). The V end lost 2 bases, the J end lost 8 bases, and 12 bases lay between the germline ends. The V gene's germline CDR1 is SGHDN and CDR2 FVKESK. The CDR3 has 14 amino acids.

The rearrangement uses TRBV7-3 and TRBJ1-1, with D unclear. The germline V gene has CDR1 SGHTA and CDR2 FQGTGA. V was trimmed by 0 bases and J by 1 base, leaving 9 bases between them. CDR3 size: 15 residues. CDR3 protein: CASSLTILENTEAFF. In nucleotides, the CDR3 is TGTGCCAGCAGCTTAACAATTCTAGAGAACACTGAAGCTTTCTTT.

CDR3 in amino acids: CASILTYGTEAFF. The CDR3 nucleotides are TGTGCCAGCATTCTAACGTATGGCACTGAAGCTTTCTTT. V and J are TRBV6-5 and TRBJ1-1; D remains unclear. Germline V gene data show CDR1 as MNHEY and CDR2 as SVGAGI. V dropped 7 bases and J dropped 4 bases, with 13 bases sitting between them. This CDR3 is built from 13 residues.

This chain joins TRBV25-1 and TRBJ1-6; D not resolved. Trimming removed 5 bases from V and 5 bases from J, with 7 bases in between. The germline V gene encodes CDR1 MGHDK and CDR2 SYGVNS. This CDR3 comprises 13 residues. The CDR3 region is CASSRVDNSPLHF. The CDR3 nucleotides are TGTGCCAGCAGTCGTGTAGATAATTCACCCCTCCACTTT. The complete variable domain, with remaining parts taken from reference TRBV25-1 and TRBJ1-6, reads EADIYQTPRYLVIGTGKKITLECSQTMGHDKMYWYQQDPGMELHLIHYSYGVNSTEKGDLSSESTVSRIRTEHFPLTLESARPSHTSQYLCASSRVDNSPLHFGNGTRLTVT.

The chain uses TRBV18 and TRBJ1-6; D not certain. Germline CDR1 and CDR2: KGHSH and LQKENI. V shed 8 bases and J shed 8 bases, with 19 bases lying between them. This CDR3 region has 15 residues. For the CDR3, the DNA is TGTGCCAGCACTCTCACGGAATTGAGCGATTCACCCCTCCACTTT. Translated, it gives CASTLTELSDSPLHF.

The rearrangement joins TRBV12-3 or TRBV12-4 to TRBJ2-1, with TRBD1 as a possible D gene (5 bases). The V and J ends lost 6 bases and 4 bases respectively, with 10 bases between them. This CDR3 has 13 residues. The CDR3 loop reads CASSRTLYNEQFF. CDR3 sequence (DNA): TGTGCCAGCAGCAGGACATTGTACAATGAGCAGTTCTTC.

The chain joins TRBV19 to TRBJ1-1, with 12 bases lining up with TRBD1. In germline, CDR1 is LNHDA, CDR2 SQIVND (reference sequence). The CDR3 loop spans 17 amino acids. J was trimmed by 5 bases and V by 2 bases; bases with no gene match: 9. For the CDR3, the DNA is TGTGCCAGTAGTATATCGTCGGGACAGGGGGCGAATACTGAAGCTTTCTTT. Amino acids: CASSISSGQGANTEAFF.

The chain has TRBV5-1 and TRBJ2-1, with TRBD2 matching 11 bases. This CDR3 has 16 residues. Unmatched junction bases numbered 6, after V lost 1 base and J lost 6 bases. Germline V gene data show CDR1 as SGHRS and CDR2 as YFSETQ. DNA for the CDR3: TGCGCCAGCAGCTTGAAAGGGACTAGCGGATCCAATGAGCAGTTCTTC. It encodes CASSLKGTSGSNEQFF.

This clone was counted a single time. The chain carries TRBV7-8 and TRBJ2-5; tentative D call: TRBD2 (6 bases). This CDR3 contains 15 residues. Trimming left V 5 bases short and J 3 bases short, with 16 bases between. Germline V gene data show CDR1 as SGHVS and CDR2 as FQNEAQ. Written as DNA, the CDR3 is TGTGCCAGCAGCCCAATTGGGGGAGGCAAAGAGACCCAGTACTTC. Protein sequence: CASSPIGGGKETQYF. Full variable domain (missing parts from reference TRBV7-8 and TRBJ2-5): GAGVSQSPRYKVAKRGQDVALRCDPISGHVSLFWYQQALGQGPEFLTYFQNEAQLDKSGLPSDRFFAERPEGSVSTLKIQRTQQEDSAVYLCASSPIGGGKETQYFGPGTRLLVL.

The chain joins TRBV27 to TRBJ2-3; D is ambiguous. The length of the CDR3 is 12 residues. Germline loops: CDR1 MNHEY, CDR2 SMNVEV (reference sequence). Trimming pared 5 bases from V and 10 bases from J, leaving 13 bases between. DNA for the CDR3: TGTGCCAGCAGTCCCAATCTAGGTTCGCAGTATTTT. Protein product: CASSPNLGSQYF.

The rearrangement joins TRBV27 to TRBJ1-1; D ambiguous. V lost 3 bases and J 6 bases, leaving 11 bases between the germline ends. Germline V gene lookup returns CDR1 MNHEY and CDR2 SMNVEV (reference sequence). The CDR3 loop spans 13 amino acids. The CDR3 DNA sequence: TGTGCCAGCAGTTTGGACTTGGGATCTGAAGCTTTCTTT. It is translated as CASSLDLGSEAFF.

The chain uses TRBV9 and TRBJ2-7; 7 bases match TRBD2. Looked up from germline, CDR1 is SGDLS and CDR2 is YYNGEE. This CDR3 has 15 residues. Unmatched junction bases numbered 10, after V lost 0 bases and J lost 7 bases. The CDR3 loop reads CASSVGRGSGREQYF. The CDR3, as DNA: TGTGCCAGCAGCGTAGGGCGCGGGAGCGGCCGGGAGCAGTACTTC.

J is TRBJ2-3 and V is TRBV2; a possible D gene is TRBD1 (5 bases). The CDR3 has 13 amino acids. Germline V gene sequence: CDR1 SNHLY, CDR2 FYNNEI. Trimming stripped 6 bases from V and 6 bases from J, with 13 bases between. The chain's CDR3 is CASRGQSRDTQYF. CDR3 in DNA: TGTGCCAGCAGAGGACAAAGTAGGGATACGCAGTATTTT.